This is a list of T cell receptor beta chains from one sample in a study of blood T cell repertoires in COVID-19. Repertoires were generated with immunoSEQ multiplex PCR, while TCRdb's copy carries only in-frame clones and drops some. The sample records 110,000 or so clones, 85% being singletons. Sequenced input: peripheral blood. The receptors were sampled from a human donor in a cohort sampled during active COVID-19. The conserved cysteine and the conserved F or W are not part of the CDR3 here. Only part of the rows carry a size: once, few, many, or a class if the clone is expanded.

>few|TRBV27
ASSLAGNNQPQH
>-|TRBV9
ASSIGLAGGRSTDTQY
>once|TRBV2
ASSVDLGNQETQY
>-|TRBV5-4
ASSTTQGDTQY
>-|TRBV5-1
ASSIGTGGQPQH
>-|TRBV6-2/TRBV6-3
ASSPRQGYTDTQY
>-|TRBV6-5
ASSYSPGQNQPQH
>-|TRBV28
ASSSPAPGNQPQH
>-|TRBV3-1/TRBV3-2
ASSHPGQNEKLF
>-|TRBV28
ASYSGLNTEAF
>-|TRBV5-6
ASSLAGVANTEAF